Below, 20 T cell receptor beta chains from the same sample are listed, as sequenced in a study of T cell changes during pregnancy in multiple sclerosis. Profiling relied on immunoSEQ multiplex PCR, and the TCRdb table lists in-frame clones only, not all of them. The sample has tens of thousands of clones; approximately 88% are singletons. The sample consisted of CD8+ T cells from peripheral blood mononuclear cells, taken before pregnancy. The source of these receptors is a female donor with multiple sclerosis, enrolled in a pregnancy study.

The chain employs TRBV6-6 and TRBJ1-2; the D gene is possibly TRBD1 (5 bases). Trimming shortened V by 0 bases and J by 6 bases, and 11 bases separated the two germline ends. The germline gives CDR1 MNHNY, CDR2 SVGAGI (reference sequence). The CDR3 is 14 residues long. CDR3 coding DNA: TGTGCCAGCAGTTACTCGGAGGGGCCGGATGGCTACACCTTC. Translated: CASSYSEGPDGYTF.

This rearrangement joins TRBV6-4 to TRBJ2-3; possible D gene TRBD1, 5 bases. V dropped 5 bases and J dropped 2 bases, with 8 bases sitting between them. The CDR3 has 13 amino acids. Germline assignment: CDR1 MRHNA and CDR2 SNTAGT. CDR3 nucleotides: TGTGCCAGCAGTCCAGGGATCACAGATACGCAGTATTTT. Protein product: CASSPGITDTQYF.

The chain couples TRBV16 to TRBJ1-5, with D unresolved. Trimming took 3 bases from V and 1 from J, leaving 7 bases between them. The CDR3 loop spans 14 amino acids. The germline V gene has CDR1 KGHSY and CDR2 FQNENV. As DNA, the CDR3 is TGTGCCAGCAGCCAGGGAGAAAGCAATCAGCCCCAGCATTTT. Its translation: CASSQGESNQPQHF.

This clone was recorded only once. This rearrangement joins TRBV27 to TRBJ2-7; TRBD1 matches 7 bases. The CDR3 is 16 amino acids. Germline trimming cut 5 bases from V and 6 bases from J; bases unmatched to any gene: 16. The V gene's germline CDR1 is MNHEY and CDR2 SMNVEV (reference sequence). The CDR3 bases are TGTGCCAGCAGTCCCAGCGAGGGGGCGATAGCCCGCGAGCAGTACTTC. Its translation is CASSPSEGAIAREQYF.

V is TRBV15 and J is TRBJ2-7; TRBD2 matches at 8 bases. The CDR3 has 16 amino acids. Germline trimming cut 1 base from V and 3 bases from J; bases unmatched to any gene: 8. Germline loops: CDR1 LNHNV, CDR2 YYDKDF (reference sequence). The CDR3 nucleotides are TGTGCCACCAGCAGAGGTTTACAGCGGGGGAACTACGAGCAGTACTTC. Its translation: CATSRGLQRGNYEQYF.

The chain is built from TRBV28 and TRBJ2-7, with no clear D. CDR1 MDHEN and CDR2 SYDVKM come from the germline V gene. V lost 3 bases and J lost 0, with 6 bases in between. The CDR3 is made up of 13 amino acids. CDR3 nucleotides: TGTGCCAGCAGTTTCGAGAGCTCCTACGAGCAGTACTTC. The encoded protein is CASSFESSYEQYF.

The genes are TRBV6-5 and TRBJ1-4, with D unresolved. CDR1 is MNHEY, CDR2 SVGAGI, per germline. The CDR3 runs 15 residues. V lost 2 bases to trimming and J lost 3 bases, with 10 bases between them. The DNA for the CDR3 is TGTGCCAGCAGTTACGAACAGAGGGCTAATGAAAAACTGTTTTTT. Protein: CASSYEQRANEKLFF.

The gene calls are TRBV5-1 and TRBJ1-2; a possible D gene is TRBD1 (6 bases). CDR3 length: 13 amino acids. Trimming removed 5 bases from V and 4 bases from J, with 12 bases in between. Germline V CDR1 and CDR2: SGHRS, YFSETQ. CDR3 sequence (DNA): TGCGCCAGCAGAAAACAGGGCTTCTATGGCTACACCTTC. Protein sequence: CASRKQGFYGYTF.

The chain's CDR3 is CASYRGTEAFF. The DNA of the CDR3 is TGTGCCAGCTACAGGGGTACTGAAGCTTTCTTT. The V gene is TRBV2, the J gene TRBJ1-1, with 7 bases lining up with TRBD1. V lost 8 bases, J lost 5 bases, and 2 bases stayed unmatched. Per the germline V gene, CDR1 is SNHLY and CDR2 is FYNNEI. There are 11 residues in the CDR3.

The chain recombines TRBV7-2 with TRBJ1-1; no reliable D call. With 5 bases removed from V and 0 bases from J, the gap between germline ends came to 13 bases. The CDR3 totals 15 residues. The germline gives CDR1 SGHTA, CDR2 FQGNSA. The chain's CDR3 is CASSAPDSMNTEAFF. DNA for the CDR3: TGTGCCAGCAGCGCTCCTGACTCCATGAACACTGAAGCTTTCTTT.

The V gene is TRBV6-1, the J gene TRBJ2-7; possibly TRBD2 for D (6 bases). This CDR3 comprises 15 residues. Germline V gene sequence: CDR1 MNHNS, CDR2 SASEGT. Trimming took off 8 bases at V and 2 bases at J, with 19 bases between the two ends. The CDR3 reads CASGTSSDLAYEQYF. The CDR3 nucleotides read TGTGCCAGCGGTACTAGCTCCGACCTAGCCTACGAGCAGTACTTC.

This clone was seen a single time. The V gene is TRBV28, the J gene TRBJ1-6, with D possibly TRBD1 on 6 matching bases. Trimming pared 7 bases from V and 5 bases from J, leaving 18 bases between. Germline assignment: CDR1 MDHEN and CDR2 SYDVKM. CDR3 length: 16 amino acids. CDR3 in DNA: TGTGCCAGCAAGGCCCGGGACACGACCAATAATTCACCCCTCCACTTT. It yields the protein CASKARDTTNNSPLHF. Drawing the rest from reference TRBV28 and TRBJ1-6, the complete variable domain is DVKVTQSSRYLVKRTGEKVFLECVQDMDHENMFWYRQDPGLGLRLIYFSYDVKMKEKGDIPEGYSVSREKKERFSLILESASTNQTSMYLCASKARDTTNNSPLHFGNGTRLTVT.

V is TRBV6-4 and J is TRBJ2-3; the D is unclear. Trimming removed 3 bases at V and 0 bases at J, with 10 bases between. Looked up from germline, CDR1 is MRHNA and CDR2 is SNTAGT. This CDR3 region has 15 residues. CDR3 DNA: TGTGCCAGCAGTGATACGACGACTAGCACAGATACGCAGTATTTT. Protein sequence: CASSDTTTSTDTQYF.

The V call is TRBV7-8, the J call TRBJ2-2; D possibly corresponds to TRBD2 (6 bases). Trimming stripped 4 bases from V and 0 bases from J, with 18 bases between. The CDR3 covers 18 residues. Germline CDR1 is SGHVS and CDR2 is FQNEAQ. CDR3 protein: CASSSRLELATNTGELFF. The CDR3 DNA is TGTGCCAGCAGCTCCAGACTTGAACTAGCTACGAACACCGGGGAGCTGTTTTTT.

The chain has TRBV5-4 and TRBJ2-3; 9 bases are a match to TRBD1. This CDR3 region has 14 residues. Germline V gives CDR1 SGHNT, CDR2 YYREEE (reference sequence). After removal of 4 bases from V and 4 bases from J, the junction contained 4 bases not matched to a gene. CDR3 protein: CASSQGQGADTQYF. CDR3 in DNA: TGTGCCAGCAGCCAGGGACAGGGCGCAGATACGCAGTATTTT.

The chain combines TRBV7-3 with TRBJ2-7; 8 bases line up with TRBD1. From germline, CDR1 is SGHTA and CDR2 FQGTGA. The CDR3 has 16 amino acids. V lost 5 bases, J lost 6 bases, and 15 bases stayed unmatched. DNA of the CDR3: TGTGCCAGCAGCCCAACAGGGGGACTTCGGGTGGGCGAGCAGTACTTC. This translates into CASSPTGGLRVGEQYF.

The chain links TRBV28 to TRBJ1-2; TRBD1 is a possible D gene (6 bases). Germline V CDR1 and CDR2: MDHEN, SYDVKM. This CDR3 has 11 residues. With 8 bases removed from V and 6 bases from J, the gap between germline ends came to 10 bases. DNA of the CDR3: TGTGCCAGCCCTAAGGGGGATGGCTACACCTTC. Its protein is CASPKGDGYTF.

This clone was observed once. V is TRBV10-3 and J is TRBJ2-3; D uncertain. Deletions cut 2 bases from V and 0 bases from J, with 9 bases between. The germline gives CDR1 ENHRY, CDR2 SYGVKD. This CDR3 spans 15 amino acids. The CDR3 protein is CAISEKTRSTDTQYF. In DNA, the CDR3 is TGTGCCATCAGTGAGAAGACACGTAGCACAGATACGCAGTATTTT.

The rearrangement joins TRBV9 to TRBJ2-7, with D unresolved. CDR3 length: 14 residues. V lost 4 bases, J lost 3 bases, and 14 bases lay in between. Looked up from germline, CDR1 is SGDLS and CDR2 is YYNGEE. The CDR3 here is CASSPLDSGYEQYF. CDR3 bases: TGTGCCAGCAGCCCTCTTGACTCCGGCTACGAGCAGTACTTC.

The chain has TRBV7-8 and TRBJ2-1, with a weak D call TRBD2 (5 bases). This CDR3 is built from 16 residues. Germline values: CDR1 SGHVS, CDR2 FQNEAQ. The ends were cut back, 0 bases at V and 0 bases at J, with 9 bases in the middle. The CDR3 DNA sequence: TGTGCCAGCAGCTTAGCTCCCCGGGACTCCTACAATGAGCAGTTCTTC. Protein sequence: CASSLAPRDSYNEQFF.